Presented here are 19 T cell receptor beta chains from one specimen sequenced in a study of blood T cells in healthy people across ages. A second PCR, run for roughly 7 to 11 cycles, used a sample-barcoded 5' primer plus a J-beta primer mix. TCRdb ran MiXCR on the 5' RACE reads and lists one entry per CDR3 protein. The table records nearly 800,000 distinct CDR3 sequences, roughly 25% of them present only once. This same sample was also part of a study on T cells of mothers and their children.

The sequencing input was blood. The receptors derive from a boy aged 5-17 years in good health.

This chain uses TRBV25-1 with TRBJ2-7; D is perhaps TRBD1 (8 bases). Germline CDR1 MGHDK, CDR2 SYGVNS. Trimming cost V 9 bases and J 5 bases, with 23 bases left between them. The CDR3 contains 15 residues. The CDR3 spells CASSIWTGRANEQYF. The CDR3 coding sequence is TGTGCCAGTAGTATATGGACAGGGAGGGCCAACGAGCAGTACTTC.

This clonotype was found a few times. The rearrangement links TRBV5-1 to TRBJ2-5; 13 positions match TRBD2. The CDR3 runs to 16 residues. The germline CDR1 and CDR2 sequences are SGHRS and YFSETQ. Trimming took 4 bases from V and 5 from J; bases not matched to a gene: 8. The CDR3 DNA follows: TGCGCCAGCAGCCTCGGACTAGCGGGAGTTTTGGAGACCCAGTACTTC. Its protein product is CASSLGLAGVLETQYF.

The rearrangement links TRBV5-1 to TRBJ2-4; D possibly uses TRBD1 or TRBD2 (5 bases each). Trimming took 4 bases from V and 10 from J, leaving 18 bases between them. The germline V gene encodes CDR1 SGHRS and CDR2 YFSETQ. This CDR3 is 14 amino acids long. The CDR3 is CASSPRDQHGIQYF. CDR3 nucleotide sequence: TGCGCCAGCAGCCCCAGGGACCAGCACGGAATTCAGTACTTC.

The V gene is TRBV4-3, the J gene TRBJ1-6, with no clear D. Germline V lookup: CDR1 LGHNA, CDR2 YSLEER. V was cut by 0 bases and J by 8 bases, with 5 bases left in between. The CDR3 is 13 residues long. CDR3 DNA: TGCGCCAGCAGCCAAGAAGAGGATTCACCCCTCCACTTT. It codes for CASSQEEDSPLHF.

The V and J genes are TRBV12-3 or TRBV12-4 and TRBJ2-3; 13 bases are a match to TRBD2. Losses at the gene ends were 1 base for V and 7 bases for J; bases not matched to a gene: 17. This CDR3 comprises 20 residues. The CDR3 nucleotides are TGTGCCAGCAGTTTAGGGGGGACTAGCGGGACGAACTGGGCTAAGAATACGCAGTATTTT. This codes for CASSLGGTSGTNWAKNTQYF.

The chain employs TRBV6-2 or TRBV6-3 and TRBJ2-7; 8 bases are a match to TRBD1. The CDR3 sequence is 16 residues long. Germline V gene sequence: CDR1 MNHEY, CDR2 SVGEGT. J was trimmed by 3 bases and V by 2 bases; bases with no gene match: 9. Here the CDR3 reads CASSYHQTGALYEQYF. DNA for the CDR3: TGTGCCAGCAGTTACCACCAGACAGGGGCGCTCTACGAGCAGTACTTC.

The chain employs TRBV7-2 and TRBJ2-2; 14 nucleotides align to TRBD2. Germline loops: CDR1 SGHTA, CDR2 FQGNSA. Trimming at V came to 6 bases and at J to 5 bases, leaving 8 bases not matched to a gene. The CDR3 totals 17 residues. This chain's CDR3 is CASSPPGLAGVTGELFF. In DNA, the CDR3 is TGTGCCAGCAGTCCACCGGGACTAGCGGGAGTTACCGGGGAGCTGTTTTTT.

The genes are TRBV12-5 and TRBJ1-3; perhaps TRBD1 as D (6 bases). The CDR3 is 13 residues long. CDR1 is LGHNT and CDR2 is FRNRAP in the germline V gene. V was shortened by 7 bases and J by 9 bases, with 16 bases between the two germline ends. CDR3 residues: CASAPWKGVTIYF. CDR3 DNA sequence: TGTGCTAGTGCCCCCTGGAAGGGGGTCACCATATATTTT.

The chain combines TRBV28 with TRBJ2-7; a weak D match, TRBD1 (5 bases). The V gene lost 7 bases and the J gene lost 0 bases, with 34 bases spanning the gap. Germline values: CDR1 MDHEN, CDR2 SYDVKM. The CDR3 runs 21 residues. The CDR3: CASTKPQFTSGFVSSSYEQYF. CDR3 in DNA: TGTGCCAGCACAAAACCTCAGTTTACGTCAGGGTTCGTCAGTAGCTCCTACGAGCAGTACTTC.

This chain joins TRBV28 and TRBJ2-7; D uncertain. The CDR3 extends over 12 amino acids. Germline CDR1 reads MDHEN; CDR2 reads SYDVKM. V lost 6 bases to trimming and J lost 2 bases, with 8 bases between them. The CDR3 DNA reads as TGTGCCAGCAGACAGAATGCCTACGAGCAGTACTTC. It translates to CASRQNAYEQYF.

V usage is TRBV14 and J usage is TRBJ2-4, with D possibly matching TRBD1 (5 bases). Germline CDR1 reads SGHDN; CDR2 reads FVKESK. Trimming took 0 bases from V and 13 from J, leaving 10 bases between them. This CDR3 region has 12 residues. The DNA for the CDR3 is TGTGCCAGCAGCCAAGATCCAGGGAAGCAGTACTTC. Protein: CASSQDPGKQYF.

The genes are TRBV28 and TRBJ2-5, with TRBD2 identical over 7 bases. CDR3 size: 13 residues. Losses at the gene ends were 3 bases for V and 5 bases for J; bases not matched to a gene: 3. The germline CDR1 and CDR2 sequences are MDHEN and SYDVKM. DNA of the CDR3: TGTGCCAGCAGTTTTTTCGGGGGGGAGACCCAGTACTTC. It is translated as CASSFFGGETQYF.

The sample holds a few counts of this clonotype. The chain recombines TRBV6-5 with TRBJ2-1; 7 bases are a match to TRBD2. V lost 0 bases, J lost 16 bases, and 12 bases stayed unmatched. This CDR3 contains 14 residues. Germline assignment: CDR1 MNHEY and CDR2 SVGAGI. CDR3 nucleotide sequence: TGTGCCAGCAGTTACTCGAAAGGGGCGGGAGAGAAATTCTTC. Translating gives CASSYSKGAGEKFF.

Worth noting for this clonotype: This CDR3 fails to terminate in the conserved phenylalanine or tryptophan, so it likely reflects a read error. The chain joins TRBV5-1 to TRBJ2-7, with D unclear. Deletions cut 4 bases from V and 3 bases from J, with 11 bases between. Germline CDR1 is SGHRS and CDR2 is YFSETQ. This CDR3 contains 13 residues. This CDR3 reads CASSRDEFYEQYS. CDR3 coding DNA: TGCGCCAGCAGCCGTGACGAGTTCTACGAGCAGTACTCC.

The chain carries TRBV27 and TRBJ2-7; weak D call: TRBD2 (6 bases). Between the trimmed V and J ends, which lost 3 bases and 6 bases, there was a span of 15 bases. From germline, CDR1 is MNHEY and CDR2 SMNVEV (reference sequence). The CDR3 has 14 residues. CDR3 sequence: CASSFGGPLSEQYF. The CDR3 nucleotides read TGTGCCAGCAGTTTCGGGGGACCACTCTCCGAGCAGTACTTC.

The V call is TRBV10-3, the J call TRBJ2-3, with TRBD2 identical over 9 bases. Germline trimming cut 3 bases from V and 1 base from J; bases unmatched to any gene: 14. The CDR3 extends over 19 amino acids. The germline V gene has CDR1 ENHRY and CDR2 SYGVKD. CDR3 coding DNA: TGTGCCATCAGTGATATAGCGGGAGCAGGGGGGGCCCGCACAGATACGCAGTATTTT. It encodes CAISDIAGAGGARTDTQYF.

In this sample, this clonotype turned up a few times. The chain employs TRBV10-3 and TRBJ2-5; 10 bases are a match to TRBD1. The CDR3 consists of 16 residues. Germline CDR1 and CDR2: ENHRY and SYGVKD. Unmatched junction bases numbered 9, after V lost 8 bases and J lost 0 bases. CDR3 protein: CAIRGRGQGNQETQYF. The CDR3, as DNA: TGTGCCATCCGGGGAAGGGGACAGGGGAACCAAGAGACCCAGTACTTC.

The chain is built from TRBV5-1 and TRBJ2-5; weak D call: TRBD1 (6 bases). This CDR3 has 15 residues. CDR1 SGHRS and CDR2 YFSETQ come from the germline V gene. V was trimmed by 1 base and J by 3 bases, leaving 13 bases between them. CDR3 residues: CASSLRAGAKETQYF. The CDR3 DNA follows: TGCGCCAGCAGCTTGCGGGCAGGGGCCAAAGAGACCCAGTACTTC.

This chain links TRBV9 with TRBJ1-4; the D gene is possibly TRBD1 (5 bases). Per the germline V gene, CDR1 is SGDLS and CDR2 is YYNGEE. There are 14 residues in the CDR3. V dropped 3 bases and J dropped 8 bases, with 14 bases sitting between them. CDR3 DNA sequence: TGTGCCAGCAGCGCTGGACACCGTGGGGAAAAACTGTTTTTT. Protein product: CASSAGHRGEKLFF.